The T cell receptor beta chain under discussion was sequenced for a study of CD4+ T cells in melanoma. V shed 5 bases and J 0 bases; nucleotides not matched to a gene: 8. CDR3 size: 15 residues. The V gene's germline CDR1 is SGHNT and CDR2 YYREEE (reference sequence). Repertoires were generated with immunoSEQ multiplex PCR, while TCRdb's copy carries only in-frame clones and drops some. The table includes about 110,000 clones, approximately 92% detected once. Sequencing input: peripheral blood. The source of this sequence is a human donor with melanoma. V gene TRBV5-4 combines with J gene TRBJ2-7, with TRBD1 matching 7 bases. CDR3 nucleotide sequence: TGTGCCAGCAGTATACGACAGGGCCCCTCCTACGAGCAGTACTTC. The encoded protein is CASSIRQGPSYEQYF.